This entry lists 19 T cell receptor beta chains sequenced from one sample in a study of control samples from healthy donors and cancer patients. Using immunoSEQ multiplex PCR, the repertoire was profiled, and TCRdb retains in-frame clones only, with some absent. Altogether approximately 97,000 clones are present, roughly nine tenths being singletons, with the ten largest covering 2% to 2.5%. Sequenced sample: blood. These receptors came from a woman between 18 and 29 years old in good health.

V gene TRBV6-5 combines with J gene TRBJ2-2; 7 nucleotides line up with TRBD2. Per the germline V gene, CDR1 is MNHEY and CDR2 is SVGAGI. V dropped 6 bases and J dropped 4; count of bases not matched to a gene: 5. This CDR3 is 14 amino acids long. CDR3 residues: CASSGGRATGELFF. As DNA, the CDR3 is TGTGCCAGCAGCGGAGGGAGGGCCACCGGGGAGCTGTTTTTT.

The V gene is TRBV13, the J gene TRBJ2-7, with 8 bases that match TRBD1. CDR3 size: 18 residues. After removal of 2 bases from V and 2 bases from J, the junction contained 14 bases not matched to a gene. The germline V gene encodes CDR1 PRHDT and CDR2 FYEKMQ (reference sequence). The CDR3 region is CASSLLLGPGQGTYEQYF. As DNA, the CDR3 is TGTGCCAGCAGCTTACTACTTGGTCCCGGACAGGGCACCTACGAGCAGTACTTC.

This clone was observed a few times. The CDR3 DNA is TGTGCCATCAGTATAGCGGGTACCTACGAGCAGTACTTC. It specifies CAISIAGTYEQYF. The chain uses TRBV10-3 and TRBJ2-7; TRBD2 aligns across 7 bases. This CDR3 is built from 13 residues. V lost 5 bases to trimming and J lost 2 bases; unmatched junction nucleotides: 3. Germline assignment: CDR1 ENHRY and CDR2 SYGVKD.

The chain recombines TRBV3-1 (or the pseudogene TRBV3-2) with TRBJ1-4; 7 bases fit TRBD1. The V and J ends lost 1 base and 7 bases, in that order; junction bases with no gene match: 6. Germline-derived CDR1 and CDR2 are LGHDT and YNNKEL (reference sequence). This CDR3 region has 15 residues. The CDR3 spells CASSQVGRQGEKLFF. CDR3 coding DNA: TGTGCCAGCAGCCAAGTGGGGAGACAGGGTGAAAAACTGTTTTTT.

V usage is TRBV4-3 and J usage is TRBJ2-2; D might be TRBD2 (6 bases). CDR1 is LGHNA and CDR2 is YSLEER in the germline V gene. V was shortened by 4 bases and J by 4 bases, with 13 bases between the two germline ends. The CDR3 runs 15 residues. The CDR3 DNA follows: TGCGCCAGCAGCCCCAGCGGGCTGAGCACCGGGGAGCTGTTTTTT. It specifies CASSPSGLSTGELFF.

The chain joins TRBV27 to TRBJ2-7; 10 bases are a match to TRBD2. The germline CDR1 and CDR2 sequences are MNHEY and SMNVEV (reference sequence). The CDR3 runs to 14 residues. V shed 8 bases, J shed 1 base, and the junction held 5 bases outside the gene matches. The CDR3 nucleotides are TGTGCCAGCTTCGGACTAGCGGCGTCCTACGAGCAGTACTTC. It translates to CASFGLAASYEQYF.

The CDR3 here is CATSRGSREQYF. CDR3 nucleotide sequence: TGTGCCACCAGCAGAGGCAGCCGGGAGCAGTACTTC. The chain links TRBV15 to TRBJ2-7; D gene ambiguous. The CDR3 totals 12 residues. Germline CDR1 LNHNV, CDR2 YYDKDF (reference sequence). V was trimmed by 1 base and J by 7 bases, leaving 8 bases between them.

CDR3: CASSPVTGANVLTF. For the CDR3, the DNA is TGTGCCAGCAGCCCCGTCACTGGGGCCAACGTCCTGACTTTC. The V call is TRBV7-9, the J call TRBJ2-6; D gene ambiguous. In germline, CDR1 is SEHNR, CDR2 FQNEAQ (reference sequence). The CDR3 length is 14 residues. The ends were cut back, 5 bases at V and 2 bases at J, with 7 bases in the middle.

This sequence joins TRBV19 and TRBJ2-2; no clear D gene. The CDR3 is 14 amino acids. The V end was cut by 6 bases, the J end by 7 bases, with 15 bases between. Germline values: CDR1 LNHDA, CDR2 SQIVND (reference sequence). The DNA of the CDR3 is TGTGCCAGTAGGGACGGTCTTGAAGTCGGGGAGCTGTTTTTT. Protein product: CASRDGLEVGELFF. The full variable domain, with the rest looked up from reference TRBV19 and TRBJ2-2, is DGGITQSPKYLFRKEGQNVTLSCEQNLNHDAMYWYRQDPGQGLRLIYYSQIVNDFQKGDIAEGYSVSREKKESFPLTVTSAQKNPTAFYLCASRDGLEVGELFFGEGSRLTVL.

The chain joins TRBV5-1 to TRBJ2-4; tentatively, D is TRBD1 or TRBD2 (5 bases each). V shed 1 base and J shed 2 bases, with 7 bases lying between them. There are 14 residues in the CDR3. Germline V gives CDR1 SGHRS, CDR2 YFSETQ. For the CDR3, the DNA is TGCGCCAGCAGCTTGTGGGGGACCAAAAACATTCAGTACTTC. It translates to CASSLWGTKNIQYF.

This clone was detected once. This chain joins TRBV11-2 and TRBJ2-5; 7 bases map to TRBD1. This CDR3 contains 16 residues. The junction had 13 bases not matched to a gene; V was cut back by 3 bases and J by 6 bases. The germline CDR1 and CDR2 sequences are SGHAT and FQNNGV. CDR3 nucleotides: TGTGCCAGCAGCTTGAACCTAGACAGGGTTGTCAAGACCCAGTACTTC. Protein: CASSLNLDRVVKTQYF.

The rearrangement links TRBV2 to TRBJ1-6, with D hard to call. Germline CDR1 and CDR2: SNHLY and FYNNEI. The CDR3 length is 16 residues. V was pared by 1 base and J by 5 bases, with 12 bases between. The CDR3 sequence is CASSEGESSDNSPLHF. CDR3 coding DNA: TGTGCCAGCAGTGAAGGGGAGAGCTCAGATAATTCACCCCTCCACTTT.

This chain uses TRBV9 with TRBJ2-7; the match to TRBD1 covers 7 bases. The germline V gene has CDR1 SGDLS and CDR2 YYNGEE. CDR3 length equals 15 residues. V gave up 0 bases and J gave up 1 base; unmatched junction bases: 4. The CDR3 DNA reads TGTGCCAGCAGCGTAGGGACAGGTCTTTCCTACGAGCAGTACTTC. It encodes CASSVGTGLSYEQYF.

CDR3 residues: CASSSGTSGGRSGQETQYF. CDR3 DNA: TGTGCCAGCAGCTCAGGGACTAGCGGGGGCCGATCGGGACAAGAGACCCAGTACTTC. The chain is built from TRBV11-3 and TRBJ2-5, with 14 nucleotides matching TRBD2. Unmatched junction bases numbered 12, after V lost 4 bases and J lost 2 bases. The CDR3 is made up of 19 amino acids. Germline V gives CDR1 SGHNT, CDR2 YENEEA.

The chain has TRBV6-5 and TRBJ1-5, with 9 bases matching TRBD1. The CDR3 covers 15 residues. The germline V gene encodes CDR1 MNHEY and CDR2 SVGAGI. The junction had 8 bases not matched to a gene; V was cut back by 6 bases and J by 5 bases. CDR3 in amino acids: CASRYTGTGYQPQHF. DNA of the CDR3: TGTGCCAGCAGATACACCGGGACAGGGTATCAGCCCCAGCATTTT.

J is TRBJ1-1 and V is TRBV2; D might be TRBD1 (5 bases). CDR3 size: 14 residues. The ends were cut back, 10 bases at V and 1 base at J, with 16 bases in the middle. Germline V CDR1 and CDR2: SNHLY, FYNNEI. CDR3 in amino acids: CATNPGGTNTEAFF. The CDR3 bases are TGTGCCACAAACCCGGGAGGGACGAACACTGAAGCTTTCTTT.

V and J are TRBV3-1 (or the pseudogene TRBV3-2) and TRBJ2-2; 8 nucleotides align to TRBD2. V gave up 1 base and J gave up 3 bases; unmatched junction bases: 10. Germline CDR1 and CDR2: LGHDT and YNNKEL (reference sequence). This CDR3 region has 18 residues. CDR3 nucleotides: TGTGCCAGCAGCCAAGGCCCCCGGGAGCGGGGGTACACCGGGGAGCTGTTTTTT. It is translated as CASSQGPRERGYTGELFF.

The chain has TRBV10-3 and TRBJ2-1; 9 bases agree with TRBD1. This CDR3 spans 14 amino acids. CDR1 and CDR2 from the germline V gene are ENHRY and SYGVKD. J lost 4 bases, V lost 6 bases, and 4 bases had no gene match. CDR3 protein: CAIRGQGRYNEQFF. CDR3 DNA sequence: TGTGCCATCAGGGGACAGGGCCGGTACAATGAGCAGTTCTTC.

The rearrangement uses TRBV24-1 and TRBJ2-2, with unresolved D. CDR1 KGHDR and CDR2 SFDVKD come from the germline V gene. The V end was cut by 7 bases, the J end by 2 bases, with 13 bases between. This CDR3 is built from 15 residues. The CDR3 DNA reads as TGTGCCACCAGGAGCGCCAGACCTAACACCGGGGAGCTGTTTTTT. It specifies CATRSARPNTGELFF.